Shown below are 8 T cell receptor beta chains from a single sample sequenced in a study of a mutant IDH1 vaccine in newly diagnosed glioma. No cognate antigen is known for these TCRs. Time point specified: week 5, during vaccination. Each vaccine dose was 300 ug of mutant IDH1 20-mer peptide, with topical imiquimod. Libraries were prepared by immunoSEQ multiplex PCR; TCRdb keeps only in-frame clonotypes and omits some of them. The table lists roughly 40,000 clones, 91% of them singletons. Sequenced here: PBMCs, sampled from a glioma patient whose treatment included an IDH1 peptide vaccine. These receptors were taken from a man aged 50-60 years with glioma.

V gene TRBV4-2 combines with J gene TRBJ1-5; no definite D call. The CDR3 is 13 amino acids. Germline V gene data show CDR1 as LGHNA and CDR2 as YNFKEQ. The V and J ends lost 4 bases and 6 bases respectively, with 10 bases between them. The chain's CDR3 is CASSREPGQPQHF. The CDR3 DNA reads TGTGCCAGCAGCCGGGAGCCAGGTCAGCCCCAGCATTTT.

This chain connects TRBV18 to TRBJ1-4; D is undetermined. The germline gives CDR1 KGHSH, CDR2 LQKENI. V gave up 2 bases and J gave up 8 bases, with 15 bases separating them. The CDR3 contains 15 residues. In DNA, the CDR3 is TGTGCCAGCTCACCAACGGCTCAACTGGGCGAAAAACTGTTTTTT. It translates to CASSPTAQLGEKLFF.

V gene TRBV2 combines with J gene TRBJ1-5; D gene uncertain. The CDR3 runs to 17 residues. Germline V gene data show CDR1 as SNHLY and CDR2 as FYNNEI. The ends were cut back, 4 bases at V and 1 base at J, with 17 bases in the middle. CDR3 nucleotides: TGTGCCAGCAGTGTAGGGCGGTTTTTTATGAGCAATCAGCCCCAGCATTTT. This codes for CASSVGRFFMSNQPQHF.

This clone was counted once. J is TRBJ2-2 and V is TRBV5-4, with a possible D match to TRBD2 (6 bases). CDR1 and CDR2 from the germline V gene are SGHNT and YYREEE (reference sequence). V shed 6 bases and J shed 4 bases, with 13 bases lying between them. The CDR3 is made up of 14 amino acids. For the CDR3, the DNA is TGTGCCAGCACCTTACGGGGGAGCACCGGGGAGCTGTTTTTT. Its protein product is CASTLRGSTGELFF.

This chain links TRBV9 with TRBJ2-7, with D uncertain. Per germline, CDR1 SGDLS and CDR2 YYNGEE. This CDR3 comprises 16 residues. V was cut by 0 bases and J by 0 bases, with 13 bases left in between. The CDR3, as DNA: TGTGCCAGCAGCGTAGATTTAAGGGCAGGCTCCTACGAGCAGTACTTC. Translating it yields CASSVDLRAGSYEQYF.

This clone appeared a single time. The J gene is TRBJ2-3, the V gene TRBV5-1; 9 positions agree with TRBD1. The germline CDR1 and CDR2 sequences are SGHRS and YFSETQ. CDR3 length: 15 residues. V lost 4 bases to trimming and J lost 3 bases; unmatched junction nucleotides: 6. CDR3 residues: CASSGTGFHTDTQYF. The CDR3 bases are TGCGCCAGCAGCGGGACAGGGTTTCATACAGATACGCAGTATTTT.

The CDR3 loop is CASSQEASGANVLTF. The CDR3 coding sequence is TGCGCCAGCAGCCAAGAGGCCTCTGGGGCCAACGTCCTGACTTTC. The genes are TRBV4-3 and TRBJ2-6; D gene unclear. This CDR3 comprises 15 residues. Trimming took off 0 bases at V and 0 bases at J, with 3 bases between the two ends. Germline CDR1 reads LGHNA; CDR2 reads YSLEER.

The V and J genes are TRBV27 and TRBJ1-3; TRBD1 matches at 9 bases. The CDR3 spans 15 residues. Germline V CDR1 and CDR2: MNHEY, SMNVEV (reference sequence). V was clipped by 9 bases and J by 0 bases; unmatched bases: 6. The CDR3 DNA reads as TGTGCCAGTAAGGGGGACAGGGACTCTGGAAACACCATATATTTT. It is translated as CASKGDRDSGNTIYF.